A single sample is the source of the 5 T cell receptor beta chains below, sequenced in a study of CD8 T cells in Susac syndrome. Random hexamers primed reverse transcription of about 0.5 to 1 ug RNA. TCRdb reprocessed the immunoSEQ multiplex PCR reads via MiXCR and lists one record per CDR3 protein. The repertoire holds some 180,000 distinct CDR3 sequences, with over 85% as singletons. The sequenced sample consisted of CD4+ T cells from PBMCs. The receptors stem from a human donor in good health.

The chain recombines TRBV20-1 with TRBJ2-1; 7 bases agree with TRBD2. Germline CDR1 DFQATT, CDR2 SNEGSKA (reference sequence). The CDR3 covers 15 residues. V trimming: 0 bases; J trimming: 6 bases; junction bases outside the gene matches: 8. This chain's CDR3 is CSARDGRGRANEQFF. The CDR3 DNA reads as TGCAGTGCTAGAGATGGTCGGGGGAGGGCCAATGAGCAGTTCTTC.

V gene TRBV29-1 combines with J gene TRBJ2-1, with 9 bases identical to TRBD1. Trimming cost V 7 bases and J 8 bases; bases outside gene matches: 6. Germline loops: CDR1 SQVTM, CDR2 ANQGSEA. This CDR3 region has 12 residues. CDR3 sequence (DNA): TGCAGCGCCGAGGGACAGGGCGATGAGCAGTTCTTC. Protein: CSAEGQGDEQFF.

J is TRBJ2-5 and V is TRBV11-2; no definite D call. Germline V gene lookup returns CDR1 SGHAT and CDR2 FQNNGV. This CDR3 spans 13 amino acids. The V gene lost 5 bases and the J gene lost 4 bases, with 11 bases spanning the gap. For the CDR3, the DNA is TGTGCCAGCAGCCGACCGGGTGCAGAGACCCAGTACTTC. Encoded protein: CASSRPGAETQYF.

This clonotype was seen a single time. The CDR3 is CASSQSRQGNSNQPQHF. DNA for the CDR3: TGCGCCAGCAGTCAATCACGACAGGGTAATAGCAATCAGCCCCAGCATTTT. This chain joins TRBV23-1 and TRBJ1-5, with 7 bases lining up with TRBD1. TRBV23-1 is filed as an ORF, its function uncertain. V lost 0 bases to trimming and J lost 0 bases; unmatched junction nucleotides: 5. This CDR3 has 17 residues.

This chain joins TRBV4-3 and TRBJ2-2; the D call may be TRBD1 or TRBD2 (5 bases each). CDR1 is LGHNA and CDR2 is YSLEER in the germline V gene. V was pared by 1 base and J by 6 bases, with 15 bases between. The CDR3 spans 16 residues. Here the CDR3 DNA reads TGCGCCAGCAGCCAAGCGGGGCTAGCCCGTCCCGGGGAGCTGTTTTTT. Protein: CASSQAGLARPGELFF.